These 18 T cell receptor beta chains share one sample of origin, sequenced in a study of Tregs in tolerant kidney transplant recipients. Sequencing used immunoSEQ multiplex PCR; TCRdb keeps in-frame clones, though not all of them. Among about 110,000 clones listed, around 89% were seen once. The sequences come from CD4+ T cells from blood, collected before the transplant. The receptors were gathered from a human donor who received a combined kidney and bone marrow transplant.

The V and J genes are TRBV11-2 and TRBJ2-2; 14 bases fit TRBD2. The CDR3 runs 16 residues. Trimming removed 5 bases from V and 4 bases from J; junction bases left unmatched: 3. Germline values: CDR1 SGHAT, CDR2 FQNNGV. CDR3 nucleotide sequence: TGTGCCAGCAGCCCGGGACTAGCGGGGGTCACCGGGGAGCTGTTTTTT. Translating gives CASSPGLAGVTGELFF.

This sequence joins TRBV7-9 and TRBJ2-7, with TRBD2 matching 8 bases. The germline gives CDR1 SEHNR, CDR2 FQNEAQ (reference sequence). The CDR3 extends over 13 amino acids. Germline trimming cut 8 bases from V and 5 bases from J; bases unmatched to any gene: 8. The CDR3: CASHNRRGDEQYF. The CDR3 region has the DNA TGTGCCAGCCATAACCGGCGGGGGGACGAGCAGTACTTC.

This sequence joins TRBV28 and TRBJ2-5; 8 bases line up with TRBD1. The CDR3 runs 14 residues. Germline loops: CDR1 MDHEN, CDR2 SYDVKM. V gave up 5 bases and J gave up 9 bases; unmatched junction bases: 11. The CDR3 sequence: CASSRDRRVVAQYF. DNA for the CDR3: TGTGCCAGCAGTAGGGACAGGCGGGTGGTGGCCCAGTACTTC.

The chain carries TRBV5-6 and TRBJ1-3, with 8 bases aligning to TRBD1. Germline CDR1 SGHDT, CDR2 YYEEEE. CDR3 size: 17 residues. V trimming: 1 base; J trimming: 4 bases; junction bases outside the gene matches: 10. The CDR3 loop is CASSLLDRDLFGNTIYF. CDR3 nucleotide sequence: TGTGCCAGCAGCTTGTTGGACAGGGACCTCTTCGGAAACACCATATATTTT.

The chain has TRBV9 and TRBJ1-2; D call uncertain. CDR1 SGDLS and CDR2 YYNGEE come from the germline V gene. V was trimmed by 4 bases and J by 3 bases, leaving 13 bases between them. CDR3 length: 14 amino acids. Written as DNA, the CDR3 is TGTGCCAGCAGCCTAGACGGGATCGACTATGGCTACACCTTC. Protein: CASSLDGIDYGYTF.

This clone was observed once. V and J are TRBV18 and TRBJ2-7; perhaps TRBD1 as D (6 bases). There are 14 residues in the CDR3. Germline V gene data show CDR1 as KGHSH and CDR2 as LQKENI. The V end lost 3 bases, the J end lost 7 bases, and 16 bases lay between the germline ends. The CDR3 here is CASSPYREAGEQYF. Written as DNA, the CDR3 is TGTGCCAGCTCACCCTACAGGGAAGCCGGGGAGCAGTACTTC. Full variable domain (outside the CDR3, taken from reference TRBV18 and TRBJ2-7): NAGVMQNPRHLVRRRGQEARLRCSPMKGHSHVYWYRQLPEEGLKFMVYLQKENIIDESGMPKERFSAEFPKEGPSILRIQQVVRGDSAAYFCASSPYREAGEQYFGPGTRLTVT.

This clone is a singleton in its sample. The chain recombines TRBV9 with TRBJ1-2; 9 bases match TRBD1. Germline V gene data show CDR1 as SGDLS and CDR2 as YYNGEE. The CDR3 length is 13 residues. V gave up 6 bases and J gave up 3 bases; unmatched junction bases: 3. As DNA, the CDR3 is TGTGCCAGCAACCGACAGGGGGACTATGGCTACACCTTC. This sequence encodes CASNRQGDYGYTF.

This chain's CDR3 is CASRPTGTANTGELFF. The CDR3 DNA follows: TGCGCCAGCAGGCCAACCGGGACAGCCAACACCGGGGAGCTGTTTTTT. The chain recombines TRBV5-1 with TRBJ2-2, with 7 bases identical to TRBD1. Germline trimming cut 5 bases from V and 2 bases from J; bases unmatched to any gene: 9. This CDR3 has 16 residues. Germline V gene lookup returns CDR1 SGHRS and CDR2 YFSETQ.

The chain uses TRBV15 and TRBJ1-1, with a weak D call TRBD1 (6 bases). The CDR3 is 14 amino acids. CDR1 LNHNV and CDR2 YYDKDF come from the germline V gene (reference sequence). The V gene lost 6 bases and the J gene lost 0 bases, with 11 bases spanning the gap. CDR3 DNA: TGTGCCACCAGAGCAGGGGCCATGAACACTGAAGCTTTCTTT. Its protein is CATRAGAMNTEAFF.

The chain recombines TRBV11-2 with TRBJ1-1; no clear D. Germline V gene lookup returns CDR1 SGHAT and CDR2 FQNNGV. The germline V and J ends were trimmed by 4 bases and 7 bases, with 13 bases remaining between them. The length of the CDR3 is 13 residues. CDR3 DNA sequence: TGTGCCAGCAGCTCGGGGTCGAGCCTTGAAGCTTTCTTT. Translating it yields CASSSGSSLEAFF.

This chain connects TRBV6-5 to TRBJ1-5; tentatively, D is TRBD1 (6 bases). CDR3 length equals 13 residues. Trimming pared 4 bases from V and 7 bases from J, leaving 11 bases between. CDR1 is MNHEY and CDR2 is SVGAGI in the germline V gene. The CDR3 protein is CASSSGAVQPQHF. The CDR3 region has the DNA TGTGCCAGCAGTTCAGGGGCCGTACAGCCCCAGCATTTT.

J is TRBJ1-1 and V is TRBV5-4; 11 bases align to TRBD1. The CDR3 spans 16 residues. CDR1 is SGHNT and CDR2 is YYREEE in the germline V gene (reference sequence). The junction had 6 bases not matched to a gene; V was cut back by 1 base and J by 4 bases. CDR3 residues: CASSLWDRGVGTEAFF. The CDR3 DNA is TGTGCCAGCAGCTTGTGGGACAGGGGGGTGGGCACTGAAGCTTTCTTT.

The J gene is TRBJ2-1, the V gene TRBV28, with TRBD1 matching over 7 bases. Trimming took 10 bases from V and 10 from J; bases not matched to a gene: 10. The CDR3 is made up of 12 amino acids. Germline-derived CDR1 and CDR2 are MDHEN and SYDVKM. The CDR3 loop is CATRDSEREQFF. The CDR3 bases are TGTGCCACCCGGGACAGCGAAAGAGAGCAGTTCTTC.

This clone occurred once. This chain connects TRBV6-5 to TRBJ2-5; 8 bases map to TRBD1. In germline, CDR1 is MNHEY, CDR2 SVGAGI. The length of the CDR3 is 15 residues. V shed 6 bases and J 5 bases; nucleotides not matched to a gene: 11. The CDR3 reads CASRIDAGGAETQYF. The DNA for the CDR3 is TGTGCCAGCAGAATCGACGCAGGGGGCGCGGAGACCCAGTACTTC.

The V and J genes are TRBV5-1 and TRBJ2-1, with 12 bases identical to TRBD2. V dropped 3 bases and J dropped 10; count of bases not matched to a gene: 20. The CDR3 sequence is 19 residues long. Germline values: CDR1 SGHRS, CDR2 YFSETQ. The CDR3 DNA follows: TGCGCCAGCAGCTCAGTCCCGGGACTAGCGGGCCCCTCAGGTGGCGAGCAGTTCTTC. This translates into CASSSVPGLAGPSGGEQFF.

This clone was observed a few times. This rearrangement joins TRBV7-9 to TRBJ2-7, with no clear D. V was pared by 1 base and J by 0 bases, with 16 bases between. CDR1 and CDR2 (germline): SEHNR, FQNEAQ (reference sequence). This CDR3 has 17 amino acids. CDR3 coding DNA: TGTGCCAGCAGCTTAGTGGGCTGGGCAGTGGACTCCTACGAGCAGTACTTC. It is translated as CASSLVGWAVDSYEQYF.

The chain has TRBV15 and TRBJ1-1; TRBD1 matches 7 bases. CDR1 and CDR2 from the germline V gene are LNHNV and YYDKDF (reference sequence). The CDR3 contains 15 residues. The V gene end was trimmed by 1 base and the J gene end by 3 bases; junction bases not matched to a gene: 5. In DNA form, the CDR3 reads TGTGCCACCAGCAGAGGTTTCACAGGGGACACTGAAGCTTTCTTT. This gives the protein CATSRGFTGDTEAFF.

The J gene is TRBJ2-1, the V gene TRBV19; 8 bases match TRBD2. After removal of 10 bases from V and 0 bases from J, the junction contained 5 bases not matched to a gene. The CDR3 consists of 14 residues. Looked up from germline, CDR1 is LNHDA and CDR2 is SQIVND (reference sequence). The CDR3 DNA reads TGTGCCACCGTAGCGGGACCCTCCTACAATGAGCAGTTCTTC. Translated: CATVAGPSYNEQFF. The full variable domain, completed using reference TRBV19 and TRBJ2-1, is DGGITQSPKYLFRKEGQNVTLSCEQNLNHDAMYWYRQDPGQGLRLIYYSQIVNDFQKGDIAEGYSVSREKKESFPLTVTSAQKNPTAFYLCATVAGPSYNEQFFGPGTRLTVL.